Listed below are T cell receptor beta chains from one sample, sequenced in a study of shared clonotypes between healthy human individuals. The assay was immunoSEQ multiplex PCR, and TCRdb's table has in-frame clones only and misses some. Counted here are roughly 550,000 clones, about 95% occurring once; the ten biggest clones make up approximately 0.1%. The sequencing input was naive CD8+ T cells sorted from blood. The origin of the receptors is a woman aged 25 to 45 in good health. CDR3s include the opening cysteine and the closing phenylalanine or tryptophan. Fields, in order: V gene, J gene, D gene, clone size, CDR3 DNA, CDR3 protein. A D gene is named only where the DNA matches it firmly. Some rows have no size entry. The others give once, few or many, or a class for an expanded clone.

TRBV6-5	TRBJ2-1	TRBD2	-	TGTGCCAGCAGTTACCTCACTAGCGGGAGGTCGTATGAGCAGTTCTTC	CASSYLTSGRSYEQFF
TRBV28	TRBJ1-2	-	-	TGTGCCAGCAGTTCGGGACTCCCCTGGGCCTATGGCTACACCTTC	CASSSGLPWAYGYTF
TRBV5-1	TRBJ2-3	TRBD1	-	TGCGCCAGCAGCTTGGGACAGGGGATGGATACGCAGTATTTT	CASSLGQGMDTQYF
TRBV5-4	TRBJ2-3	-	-	TGTGCCAGCAGCCTGATGGGCGGAAGCACAGATACGCAGTATTTT	CASSLMGGSTDTQYF
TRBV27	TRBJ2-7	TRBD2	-	TGTGCCAGCAGTTTCCGAGGGACTAGCGCCAACGAGCAGTACTTC	CASSFRGTSANEQYF
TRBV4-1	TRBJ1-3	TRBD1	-	TGCGCCAGCAGCCAAAAGCACAATATGGACAGGGCAAACACCATATATTTT	CASSQKHNMDRANTIYF
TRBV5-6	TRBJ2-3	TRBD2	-	TGTGCCAGCAGCTTGCTCTCTAGCGGGAGAATAGATACGCAGTATTTT	CASSLLSSGRIDTQYF
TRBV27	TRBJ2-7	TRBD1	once	TGTGCCAGCAGTTTGGCTGGGGACAGGCCCTACGAGCAGTACTTC	CASSLAGDRPYEQYF
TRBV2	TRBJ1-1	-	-	TGTGCCAGCAACCTAAGAGGGGGGCCAAACACTGAAGCTTTCTTT	CASNLRGGPNTEAFF
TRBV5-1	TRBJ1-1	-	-	TGCGCCAGCATCCCGTTCGGGGAAGGGAACACTGAAGCTTTCTTT	CASIPFGEGNTEAFF
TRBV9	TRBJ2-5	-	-	TGTGCCAGCAGCGTAGCGGGTCCCCAAGAGACCCAGTACTTC	CASSVAGPQETQYF
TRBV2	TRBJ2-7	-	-	TGTGCCAGCAGTGTCTTCCTCAGGGGACCCTCCTACGAGCAGTACTTC	CASSVFLRGPSYEQYF
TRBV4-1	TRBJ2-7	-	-	TGCGCCAGCAGCCAAGCCCCCCTAAACACCTACGAGCAGTACTTC	CASSQAPLNTYEQYF
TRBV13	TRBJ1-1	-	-	TGTGCCAGCAGCTTCTTTGGATCAGGCCGCACTGAAGCTTTCTTT	CASSFFGSGRTEAFF
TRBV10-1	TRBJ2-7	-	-	TGCGCCAGCAGTGAAGGGACTTCCTACGAGCAGTACTTC	CASSEGTSYEQYF
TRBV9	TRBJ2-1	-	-	TGTGCCAGCAGCGTAGTCCCTCTAAGGCACAATGAGCAGTTCTTC	CASSVVPLRHNEQFF
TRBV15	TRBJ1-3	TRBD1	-	TGTGCCACCAGCAGATTCTCGACAGGGCGCGGTGGAAACACCATATATTTT	CATSRFSTGRGGNTIYF
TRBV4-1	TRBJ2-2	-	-	TGCGCCAGTTCCGGGAAGATTCTCCCGGGTTCGAACACCGGGGAGCTGTTTTTT	CASSGKILPGSNTGELFF
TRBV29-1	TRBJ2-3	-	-	TGCAGCGTTGGCCCGATAATCGGAGGAGGGAGAGATACGCAGTATTTT	CSVGPIIGGGRDTQYF
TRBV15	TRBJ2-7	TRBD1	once	TGTGCCACCAGCACCGGACAGGGTGGTTACGAGCAGTACTTC	CATSTGQGGYEQYF
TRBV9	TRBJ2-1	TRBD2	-	TGTGCCAGCAGCCCTAGCGGGAGCTTGGGGTATGAGCAGTTCTTC	CASSPSGSLGYEQFF
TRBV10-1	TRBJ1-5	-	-	TGCGCCAGCAGTTCCTATAGCAATCAGCCCCAGCATTTT	CASSSYSNQPQHF
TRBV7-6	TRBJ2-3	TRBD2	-	TGTGCCAGCAGCTCAACTAGCGGGGGGTCAGATACGCAGTATTTT	CASSSTSGGSDTQYF
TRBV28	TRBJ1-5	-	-	TGTGCCAGCAGTTTATGGCGAGGGGCCCGCAATCAGCCCCAGCATTTT	CASSLWRGARNQPQHF
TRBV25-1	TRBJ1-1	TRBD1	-	TGTGCCAGTCGACAGGGGGCCGGCACTGAAGCTTTCTTT	CASRQGAGTEAFF
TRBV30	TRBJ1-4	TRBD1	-	TGTGCCTGGAGCCAGGGACAGGGTATTGAAAAACTGTTTTTT	CAWSQGQGIEKLFF
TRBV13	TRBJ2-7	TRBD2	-	TGTGCCAGCAGCCCCGACGTGCCTTCTCGGGAGGGGAACGAGCAGTACTTC	CASSPDVPSREGNEQYF
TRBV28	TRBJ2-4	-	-	TGTGCCAGCAGTTTGACGATAGCCAAAAACATTCAGTACTTC	CASSLTIAKNIQYF
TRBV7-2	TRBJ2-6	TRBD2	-	TGTGCCAGCAGCCGGGTGGGTAGCGGGACTTACTCTGGGGCCAACGTCCTGACTTTC	CASSRVGSGTYSGANVLTF
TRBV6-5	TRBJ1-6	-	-	TGTGCCAGCAGTTACGACGGTAGCTCCTATAATTCACCCCTCCACTTT	CASSYDGSSYNSPLHF
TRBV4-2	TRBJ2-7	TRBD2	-	TGTGCCAGCAGCCAAGAGAACCCGGTGGCGGGAGGTCCCTCCTACGAGCAGTACTTC	CASSQENPVAGGPSYEQYF
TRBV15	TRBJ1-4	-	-	TGTGCCACCAGCAAAGTGCCAACTAATGAAAAACTGTTTTTT	CATSKVPTNEKLFF
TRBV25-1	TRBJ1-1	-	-	TGTGCCAGCAGTGAATCTGTGGGCACTGAAGCTTTCTTT	CASSESVGTEAFF
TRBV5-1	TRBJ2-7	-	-	TGCGCCAGCAGCTTGGGAAGCGGGCCCGCCTACGAGCAGTACTTC	CASSLGSGPAYEQYF
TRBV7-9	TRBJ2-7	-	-	TGTGCCAGCACCGACCTCCGGGACACTTCCTACGAGCAGTACTTC	CASTDLRDTSYEQYF
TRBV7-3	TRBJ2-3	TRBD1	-	TGTGCCAGCAGCTCGACAGGGGGTGGCACAGATACGCAGTATTTT	CASSSTGGGTDTQYF
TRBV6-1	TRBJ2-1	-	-	TGTGCCAGCAGTGATTGGGCCAGGGCGGCCTACAATGAGCAGTTCTTC	CASSDWARAAYNEQFF
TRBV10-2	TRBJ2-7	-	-	TGCGCCAGCACTACGGGGGCCTCTAGTTACGAGCAGTACTTC	CASTTGASSYEQYF
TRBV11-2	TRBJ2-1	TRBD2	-	TGTGCCAGCAGCTTGGGACTAGGAGTGGTGTATGAGCAGTTCTTC	CASSLGLGVVYEQFF
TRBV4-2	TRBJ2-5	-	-	TGTGCCAGCAGCCAAGAGGGACCTCAAGAGACCCAGTACTTC	CASSQEGPQETQYF
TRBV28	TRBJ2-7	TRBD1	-	TGTGCCAGCAGTCGCCCGGGACAGGGCTACGAGCAGTACTTC	CASSRPGQGYEQYF
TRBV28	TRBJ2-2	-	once	TGTGCCAGCAGTTTATCGGAGTTTGGGAACACCGGGGAGCTGTTTTTT	CASSLSEFGNTGELFF
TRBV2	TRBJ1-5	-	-	TGTGCCAGCAGTGATTTTGGGGGGAATCAGCCCCAGCATTTT	CASSDFGGNQPQHF
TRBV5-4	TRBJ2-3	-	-	TGTGCCAGCAGTCATTTTACCGGGGGGCGCACAGATACGCAGTATTTT	CASSHFTGGRTDTQYF
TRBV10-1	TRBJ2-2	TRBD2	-	TGCGCCAGCAGTGATGGGCTAGCGGGAGGTTTCTGGGAGCTGTTTTTT	CASSDGLAGGFWELFF
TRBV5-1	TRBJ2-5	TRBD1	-	TGCGCCAGCAGCTTAGGGATCTACAGGGGGCCCCAAGAGACCCAGTACTTC	CASSLGIYRGPQETQYF
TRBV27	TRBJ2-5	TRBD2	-	TGTGCCAGCAGTTGGGCTAGCGGGAACCAAGAGACCCAGTACTTC	CASSWASGNQETQYF
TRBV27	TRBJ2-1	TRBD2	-	TGTGCCAGCAGTTTAAAGTGGGAGGGCTACAATGAGCAGTTCTTC	CASSLKWEGYNEQFF
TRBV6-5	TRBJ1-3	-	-	TGTGCCAGCAAGGCTAGCTACACCATATATTTT	CASKASYTIYF
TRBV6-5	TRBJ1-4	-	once	TGTGCCAGCAGTTACTCCCCCAGGTTTAATGAAAAACTGTTTTTT	CASSYSPRFNEKLFF
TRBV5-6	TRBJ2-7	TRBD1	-	TGTGCCAGCAGCTTTGGACAGGGTCTCGAGCAGTACTTC	CASSFGQGLEQYF
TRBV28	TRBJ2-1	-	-	TGTGCCATCCAAGGGGGGGGCGGCGCCTACAATGAGCAGTTCTTC	CAIQGGGGAYNEQFF
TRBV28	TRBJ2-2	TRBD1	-	TGTGCCAGCAGCAGGACAGGGGAGGCCACCGGGGAGCTGTTTTTT	CASSRTGEATGELFF
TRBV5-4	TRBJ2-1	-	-	TGTGCCAGCAGCTTTTCTGGAAGTTACAATGAGCAGTTCTTC	CASSFSGSYNEQFF
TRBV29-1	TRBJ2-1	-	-	TGCAGCGCCGAGGGGGGCAGGTCCTCCTACAATGAGCAGTTCTTC	CSAEGGRSSYNEQFF
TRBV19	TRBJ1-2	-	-	TGTGCCACCTCACAAATTTCCCGGGCGCGGCAGGACTATGGCTACACCTTC	CATSQISRARQDYGYTF
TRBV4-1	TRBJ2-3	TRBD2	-	TGCGCCAGCAGCCAACCTCTAGCGGGGACGCAGTATTTT	CASSQPLAGTQYF